This T cell receptor (beta chain) was recorded in a study of T cell changes during pregnancy in multiple sclerosis (dated by TCRdb to the late 2010s). For the wider study: The study looked at changes in the T cell repertoire across pregnancy in women with multiple sclerosis.

A word on this clone: Its cognate antigen has yet to be identified. No base qualities exist here, and no much larger clone lies one base off it.

The CDR1 and CDR2 encoded by the germline V gene (reference sequence) are SSHAT and FNYEAQ. Trimming takes 5 bases from V and 2 bases from J, and the germline ends sit 12 bases apart. The cysteine opens and the phenylalanine closes a CDR3 of 14 amino acids. Of all the DNA, just the CDR3 is kept, 42 bases in frame from base 1. Libraries were made using the immunoSEQ multiplex PCR assay. The table was pulled from immuneACCESS by TCRdb, which kept in-frame rearrangements only. Such tables lose some clones; where checked, under half of the loss comes from unresolved V genes, and the rest has no known cause. The sample table records roughly 100,000 clones; about 90% of these occur just once. In total, the top ten clones hold about 0.9% of the sample.

Here the sequenced sample was peripheral blood, taken after pregnancy. The receptor's source is a female donor with multiple sclerosis, enrolled in a pregnancy study. The chain links TRBV7-7 with TRBJ2-5; the D region possibly corresponds to TRBD2 (6 bases align). The sequenced DNA: TGTGCCAGCAGCGCGGGACGGCGACAAGAGACCCAGTACTTC. Its protein is CASSAGRRQETQYF.